The sequence of this T cell receptor beta chain was determined in a study of T-cell memory formation after mild COVID-19. Findings and caveats of the study: Contracting clones from day 15 to 85 showed balanced CD4/CD8; later expanders favored CD4+.

V was trimmed by 7 bases and J by 0 bases, leaving 16 bases between them. Germline V gene lookup returns CDR1 LNHNV and CDR2 YYDKDF (reference sequence). The CDR3 is made up of 15 amino acids. Using its own MiXCR run on the 5' RACE reads, TCRdb lists one record per CDR3 protein. The data show some 40,000 distinct CDR3 sequences, with 6.1% seen just once and around 0.81% held by the top ten. With regard to this clonotype: Its matching antigen is unknown.

The sample taken for sequencing was PBMCs or a T cell subset sorted from them (not recorded which). The sequence was obtained from an adult who had mild COVID-19 (a few samples of this study predate the infection). Cell type and time point are not known. This chain connects TRBV15 to TRBJ2-7; D is possibly TRBD1 (7 bases). The CDR3 region has the DNA TGTGCCACCACCAGGGGGGACATGAGCTCCTACGAGCAGTACTTC. Protein product: CATTRGDMSSYEQYF.